What follows are 16 T cell receptor beta chains derived from one specimen sequenced in a study of blood T cells in healthy people across ages. With a J-beta primer mix and a sample-barcoded 5' primer, a second PCR ran about 7 to 12 cycles. TCRdb reprocessed the 5' RACE reads via MiXCR and lists one record per CDR3 protein. In the table there are about 930,000 distinct CDR3 sequences, 25% to 35% of which are singletons. Separately, the same data were catalogued under a study of T cells of mothers and their children.

Sequencing was performed on blood. The receptor source for this set is a woman in her thirties or forties in good health.

With respect to this clonotype: Compared with germline, one end of the junction differs, possibly owing to a read error. The V and J genes are TRBV12-3 or TRBV12-4 and TRBJ1-5; D is perhaps TRBD1 (5 bases). The CDR3 has 17 amino acids. CDR3 in amino acids: CANSSGVLMIEDQPQHF. DNA for the CDR3: TGTGCCAACAGTTCGGGGGTACTAATGATCGAGGATCAGCCCCAGCATTTT.

This clonotype has ten or more counts. The rearrangement links TRBV7-2 to TRBJ2-5; TRBD2 matches at 7 bases. CDR3 length equals 13 residues. V trimming: 4 bases; J trimming: 1 base; junction bases outside the gene matches: 0. Germline values: CDR1 SGHTA, CDR2 FQGNSA. Here the CDR3 reads CASSWTSQETQYF. Written as DNA, the CDR3 is TGTGCCAGCAGCTGGACTAGCCAAGAGACCCAGTACTTC.

The V gene is TRBV28, the J gene TRBJ2-2; D is ambiguous. Germline lookup yields CDR1 MDHEN and CDR2 SYDVKM. The CDR3 runs to 14 residues. Trimming took off 10 bases at V and 0 bases at J, with 12 bases between the two ends. In nucleotides, the CDR3 is TGTGCCACCTTGTGGGCCTCGAACACCGGGGAGCTGTTTTTT. Protein product: CATLWASNTGELFF.

This clonotype was seen a few times. The chain joins TRBV7-2 to TRBJ1-2, with D unclear. The CDR3 runs to 15 residues. With 6 bases removed from V and 4 bases from J, the gap between germline ends came to 18 bases. Germline V lookup: CDR1 SGHTA, CDR2 FQGNSA. The CDR3 region has the DNA TGTGCCAGCAGATTGGCCCCCGGTGGTAGCTATGGCTACACCTTC. Encoded protein: CASRLAPGGSYGYTF. The variable domain in full, completed from reference TRBV7-2 and TRBJ1-2, reads GAGVSQSPSNKVTEKGKDVELRCDPISGHTALYWYRQSLGQGLEFLIYFQGNSAPDKSGLPSDRFSAERTGGSVSTLTIQRTQQEDSAVYLCASRLAPGGSYGYTFGSGTRLTVV.

As for this clonotype: Its ends do not fully match the called genes, so a read error is possible. This CDR3 reads CASGLGAGAYEQYF. The CDR3 DNA is TGCGCCAGCGGCTTGGGAGCGGGGGCCTACGAGCAGTACTTC. The chain carries TRBV5-1 and TRBJ2-7, with 8 bases identical to TRBD2. The CDR3 extends over 14 amino acids. Germline V gene lookup returns CDR1 SGHRS and CDR2 YFSETQ.

This clonotype was counted between two and nine times. V is TRBV7-8 and J is TRBJ1-5, with 7 positions matching TRBD1. J lost 6 bases, V lost 5 bases, and 4 bases had no gene match. The CDR3 is 13 residues long. Germline-derived CDR1 and CDR2 are SGHVS and FQNEAQ. CDR3 protein: CASSTQGGQPQHF. In nucleotides, the CDR3 is TGTGCCAGCAGCACCCAGGGGGGTCAGCCCCAGCATTTT.

The V and J genes are TRBV28 and TRBJ1-1; TRBD1 agrees at 10 bases. The CDR3 spans 14 residues. CDR1 and CDR2 (germline): MDHEN, SYDVKM. J gave up 6 bases and V 3 bases, and 4 bases lay outside the gene matches. Here the CDR3 reads CASSLGTGEAEAFF. The CDR3 DNA reads as TGTGCCAGCAGTTTGGGGACAGGGGAGGCTGAAGCTTTCTTT. Full variable domain (missing parts from reference TRBV28 and TRBJ1-1): DVKVTQSSRYLVKRTGEKVFLECVQDMDHENMFWYRQDPGLGLRLIYFSYDVKMKEKGDIPEGYSVSREKKERFSLILESASTNQTSMYLCASSLGTGEAEAFFGQGTRLTVV.

In this sample, this clonotype turned up a few times. The chain is built from TRBV7-2 and TRBJ1-3, with 7 bases matching TRBD1. The CDR3 spans 14 residues. Looked up from germline, CDR1 is SGHTA and CDR2 is FQGNSA. Unmatched junction bases numbered 6, after V lost 5 bases and J lost 5 bases. Written as DNA, the CDR3 is TGTGCCAGCAGCGAAGACAGGGCTAGAAACACCATATATTTT. As protein: CASSEDRARNTIYF.

The CDR3 reads CASSSPAGVNSPLHF. For the CDR3, the DNA is TGTGCCAGCAGCTCCCCGGCAGGCGTGAATTCACCCCTCCACTTT. This chain joins TRBV11-2 and TRBJ1-6; unclear D gene. Germline V lookup: CDR1 SGHAT, CDR2 FQNNGV. Trimming took 4 bases from V and 7 from J, leaving 14 bases between them. This CDR3 has 15 amino acids.

The CDR3 DNA sequence: TGTGCCAACAGTCCCGGGCGGGGCACGGCGAATGAGCAGTTCTTC. It yields the protein CANSPGRGTANEQFF. V is TRBV7-6 and J is TRBJ2-1; tentative D call: TRBD2 (6 bases). CDR3 length: 15 amino acids. V gave up 10 bases and J gave up 7 bases, with 23 bases separating them. The germline CDR1 and CDR2 sequences are SGHVS and FNYEAQ. Full variable domain (missing parts from reference TRBV7-6 and TRBJ2-1): GAGVSQSPRYKVTKRGQDVALRCDPISGHVSLYWYRQALGQGPEFLTYFNYEAQQDKSGLPNDRFSAERPEGSISTLTIQRTEQRDSAMYRCANSPGRGTANEQFFGPGTRLTVL.

This clonotype was detected only a few times. The rearrangement links TRBV27 to TRBJ2-7, with 9 nucleotides matching TRBD1. The CDR3 is 15 residues long. Germline CDR1 and CDR2: MNHEY and SMNVEV (reference sequence). V lost 6 bases to trimming and J lost 4 bases; unmatched junction nucleotides: 10. The CDR3 DNA sequence: TGTGCCAGCAGCCGACCGGGACAGGGATTTTACGAGCAGTACTTC. It translates to CASSRPGQGFYEQYF.

With respect to this clonotype: One end of the junction is discordant with germline, which a read error may explain. V and J are TRBV10-3 and TRBJ2-7; a weak D match, TRBD2 (5 bases). The CDR3 runs to 14 residues. Germline V CDR1 and CDR2: ENHRY, SYGVKD. DNA for the CDR3: TGTGCCACCAGTGCCTCAACGGGGTCCTACGAGCAGTACTTC. It specifies CATSASTGSYEQYF.

In DNA form, the CDR3 reads TGTGCCACCAGCAATAGGATAGGGGAGACTGAAGCTTTCTTT. Residues: CATSNRIGETEAFF. J is TRBJ1-1 and V is TRBV15; D may be TRBD1 (5 bases). Trimming pared 4 bases from V and 5 bases from J, leaving 14 bases between. The CDR3 contains 14 residues. Germline lookup yields CDR1 LNHNV and CDR2 YYDKDF (reference sequence).

About this clonotype itself: With a much larger clone just one base away, this may be a read error. V gene TRBV11-2 combines with J gene TRBJ2-3, with D possibly matching TRBD2 (5 bases). The CDR3 is 12 residues long. Germline V gene sequence: CDR1 SGHAT, CDR2 FQNNGV. The CDR3 coding sequence is TGTGCCAGCAGCTCCAACCGCCTGGGAGCTTTATTT. It translates to CASSSNRLGALF.

The chain uses TRBV5-1 and TRBJ2-3, with 10 bases fitting TRBD2. The CDR3 totals 17 residues. Germline loops: CDR1 SGHRS, CDR2 YFSETQ. The V and J ends lost 2 bases and 2 bases, in that order; junction bases with no gene match: 8. This CDR3 reads CASSLAGGRLVTDTQYF. In DNA form, the CDR3 reads TGCGCCAGCAGCTTAGCGGGGGGGCGTCTCGTCACAGATACGCAGTATTTT.

This clonotype was counted at least ten times. The chain employs TRBV20-1 and TRBJ2-7, with a possible D match to TRBD2 (7 bases). V lost 8 bases and J 0 bases, leaving 17 bases between the germline ends. The CDR3 runs 14 residues. Germline V gene data show CDR1 as DFQATT and CDR2 as SNEGSKA (reference sequence). The CDR3 DNA follows: TGCAGTTTCTGGGGCGGGGGCCACTCCTACGAGCAGTACTTC. It yields the protein CSFWGGGHSYEQYF.